This T cell receptor (beta chain) derives from a study of neurological immune-mediated disorders (dated by TCRdb to between 2018 and 2020). With regard to the full study: Among the approximately 35 multiple sclerosis patients, relapsing-remitting MS accounted for approximately 31 and secondary progressive MS accounted for 3. The study compared peripheral blood TCR-beta repertoires of HTLV-I-associated myelopathy (HAM/TSP) patients, multiple sclerosis patients and healthy controls using UMI-based sequencing. Alongside PBMC samples, the set of fewer than 110 TCR-beta libraries contained longitudinal samples, technical triplicates, and paired CD4+ and CD8+ T-cell subsets that had been sorted. The cohort comprised 68 subjects: approximately 15 HAM/TSP patients, some 34 multiple sclerosis patients and about 20 healthy controls. On the study overall, not on this receptor specifically: The MS cluster showed no association with clinical or MRI features, and the authors stated that larger cohorts are needed. No identical CDR3 amino acid sequences were found to be shared among expanded clones across subjects, suggesting that TCR-beta repertoires were private in all groups. TCR clonal expansion was highest in HAM/TSP patients and lowest in MS patients, with MS patients falling below even healthy controls. In phylogenetic analysis, the repertoires of 18 of 34 MS patients grouped into a cluster of related CDR3 sequences, which suggests a possible signature at the repertoire level.

For the unsorted PBMC libraries, 2 million PBMCs were stored in RNAlater at -80 degrees C until RNA extraction and were used to generate the libraries. Multiple sclerosis patients were enrolled in a US clinical protocol evaluating disease progression by magnetic resonance imaging. Peripheral blood was subjected to Ficoll-Hypaque density gradient centrifugation to isolate PBMCs, which were then cryopreserved in liquid nitrogen. cDNA was synthesized by template-switch 5'RACE using a primer with a 10-nucleotide random unique molecular identifier that tagged each TCR transcript. Every sequencing run yielded over 160 million TCR-beta sequences covering 15-18 subjects. The RNeasy kit was used for extraction of total RNA. TCR-beta VDJ regions were amplified with primers for the TCR constant region and the 5'RACE anchor, using the KAPA Real-time Library Amplification kit. A first PCR added sample indexes and Illumina adaptors, after which a second PCR increased the library yield. After Ampure bead purification, the roughly 650 bp TCR product was size-selected on a 2% E-gel SizeSelection system. Before pooling, library quality was assessed on a Bioanalyzer, concentration was determined with Qubit, and library quantification was performed with the Kapa Library Quantification kit. An Illumina HiSeq 2500 sequenced the libraries paired-end 2 x 150 bp. To increase sequence diversity, roughly 24-32% phiX was spiked into each library pool. For the original study's pipeline: The quality-filtered reads were processed with the UMI-based MiGEC pipeline, whose error correction step removed more than 75% of the raw TCR sequences. VDJ genes were aligned to IMGT germline references, and each clonotype was defined by a unique CDR3 amino acid sequence together with V-J genes. Clonal expansion, Shannon diversity and CDR3 relatedness (CalcPairwiseDistances, ClusterSamples) were evaluated with VDJtools, and phylogenetic trees were built with CLCbio workbench. A clone was classed as expanded if it had 8 or more unique UMIs, a cutoff based on coefficient-of-variation modelling across technical triplicates. The public reads were quality trimmed at Q25 with fastp and then assembled into clones with MiXCR by TCRdb, keeping productive beta chains. Records with the same CDR3 protein are collapsed into one entry carrying the most frequent genes and DNA. V and J calls and clone size were set by TCRdb, not the authors. The sample table contains approximately 86,000 distinct CDR3 sequences; only one count was recorded for 2% to 3% of them. The ten top clones hold 1.1% of the sample.

This clonotype was recorded at least ten times. Its antigen is unknown. The sample holds no much larger clone one base away, and base qualities are not on file. The CDR3 holds 15 amino acids from the cysteine to the phenylalanine. Only the CDR3 DNA stays, 45 bases, in frame from base 1. Trimming removed 5 bases from V and 5 bases from J, leaving 16 bases between the germline ends. What was sequenced was PBMCs. The rearrangement combines TRBV12-3 or TRBV12-4 with TRBJ2-4; no D segment can be confidently identified. The clonotype comes from a woman in her thirties with multiple sclerosis. The bases read TGTGCCAGCAGTCCGCCTTCCCAGTGGGAAAACATTCAGTACTTC. It translates to CASSPPSQWENIQYF.